The 21 T cell receptor beta chains presented below share a single source sample, sequenced in a study of blood T cell repertoires in COVID-19. Repertoires were generated with immunoSEQ multiplex PCR, while TCRdb's copy carries only in-frame clones and drops some. The data hold around 200,000 clones, with roughly 77% observed a single time. What was sequenced was peripheral blood. Receptor source: a woman in her thirties or forties with COVID-19, enrolled during active disease.

The CDR3 coding sequence is TGTGCCAGCTCCAAAACGCCGGGACTAGCGGGAGGGGATGAGCAGTTCTTC. Translated, it gives CASSKTPGLAGGDEQFF. The rearrangement links TRBV27 to TRBJ2-1, with 16 bases fitting TRBD2. Germline V CDR1 and CDR2: MNHEY, SMNVEV (reference sequence). CDR3 length: 17 amino acids. V gave up 8 bases and J gave up 8 bases; unmatched junction bases: 12.

V usage is TRBV30 and J usage is TRBJ2-7; D gene unclear. The CDR3 has 13 amino acids. Germline CDR1 reads GTSNPN; CDR2 reads SVGIG (reference sequence). V shed 3 bases and J shed 2 bases, with 11 bases lying between them. The CDR3, as DNA: TGTGCCTGGAGCGAACAATTGACCTACGAGCAGTACTTC. Translation gives CAWSEQLTYEQYF. Together with reference TRBV30 and TRBJ2-7, the CDR3 gives the full variable domain: SQTIHQWPATLVQPVGSPLSLECTVEGTSNPNLYWYRQAAGRGLQLLFYSVGIGQISSEVPQNLSASRPQDRQFILSSKKLLLSDSGFYLCAWSEQLTYEQYFGPGTRLTVT.

The chain recombines TRBV19 with TRBJ1-2, with 7 bases matching TRBD1. The germline V gene has CDR1 LNHDA and CDR2 SQIVND (reference sequence). V was clipped by 6 bases and J by 5 bases; unmatched bases: 12. The CDR3 covers 15 residues. The CDR3 DNA reads TGTGCCAGTAGCCCTCCCACGACAGGGATGTATGGCTACACCTTC. Protein: CASSPPTTGMYGYTF.

The chain carries TRBV5-5 and TRBJ2-5; D remains unclear. Germline assignment: CDR1 SGHKS and CDR2 YYEKEE (reference sequence). The CDR3 loop spans 13 amino acids. V was shortened by 1 base and J by 4 bases, with 8 bases between the two germline ends. CDR3 nucleotide sequence: TGTGCCAGCAGCTTGAGTGGCAGAGAGACCCAGTACTTC. Translated: CASSLSGRETQYF.

This clone was seen just once. The rearrangement links TRBV4-2 to TRBJ2-3, with a possible D match to TRBD2 (6 bases). The V gene's germline CDR1 is LGHNA and CDR2 YNFKEQ. CDR3 length: 15 amino acids. Trimming shortened V by 0 bases and J by 10 bases, and 17 bases separated the two germline ends. The CDR3 DNA sequence: TGTGCCAGCAGCCAAGACGCGTTTAGGAGGGTGGCGCAGTATTTT. Translated, it gives CASSQDAFRRVAQYF.

The V call is TRBV11-2, the J call TRBJ2-1, with D tentatively TRBD1 (5 bases). Trimming stripped 5 bases from V and 5 bases from J, with 10 bases between. The CDR3 extends over 13 amino acids. Germline CDR1 SGHAT, CDR2 FQNNGV. The chain's CDR3 is CASSLDRNNEQFF. The CDR3 DNA is TGTGCCAGCAGCCTCGACAGAAACAATGAGCAGTTCTTC.

The chain has TRBV7-9 and TRBJ1-2, with a tentative D call TRBD1 (5 bases). The length of the CDR3 is 15 residues. Trimming removed 1 base from V and 3 bases from J, with 12 bases in between. The germline V gene encodes CDR1 SEHNR and CDR2 FQNEAQ (reference sequence). The CDR3 loop is CASSLERGLDYGYTF. The CDR3 DNA reads as TGTGCCAGCAGCTTAGAAAGGGGATTGGACTATGGCTACACCTTC.

This sequence joins TRBV7-6 and TRBJ2-3; possibly TRBD1 for D (5 bases). The CDR3 length is 15 residues. Trimming removed 1 base at V and 5 bases at J, with 13 bases between. Germline lookup yields CDR1 SGHVS and CDR2 FNYEAQ. CDR3 nucleotides: TGTGCCAGCAGCTTAGGGGGCAGGGCCGGAGATACGCAGTATTTT. This gives the protein CASSLGGRAGDTQYF.

The CDR3 nucleotides read TGTGCCAGCAGTTTAGGAGGTGAAGAGACCCAGTACTTC. It encodes CASSLGGEETQYF. This chain connects TRBV27 to TRBJ2-5; TRBD2 is a possible D gene (5 bases). The germline V and J ends were trimmed by 2 bases and 3 bases, with 7 bases remaining between them. In germline, CDR1 is MNHEY, CDR2 SMNVEV (reference sequence). The CDR3 is made up of 13 amino acids.

V is TRBV25-1 and J is TRBJ2-3; possible D gene TRBD1, 6 bases. CDR3 length equals 15 residues. Trimming removed 5 bases at V and 2 bases at J, with 14 bases between. Germline V gene lookup returns CDR1 MGHDK and CDR2 SYGVNS. The DNA for the CDR3 is TGTGCCAGCAGTATACAGGGTGGACCCACAGATACGCAGTATTTT. Translating it yields CASSIQGGPTDTQYF.

V gene TRBV7-3 combines with J gene TRBJ2-7; the match to TRBD1 covers 7 bases. Germline V gene sequence: CDR1 SGHTA, CDR2 FQGTGA. The CDR3 sequence is 15 residues long. V lost 2 bases and J lost 5; bases outside the gene matches: 9. This CDR3 is CASSLSNRGGNEQYF. The CDR3 DNA is TGTGCCAGCAGCTTATCAAATAGAGGGGGCAACGAGCAGTACTTC.

This clone was seen once. This rearrangement joins TRBV4-1 to TRBJ2-7, with 8 bases matching TRBD2. The V gene end was trimmed by 0 bases and the J gene end by 5 bases; junction bases not matched to a gene: 3. The CDR3 spans 14 residues. CDR1 is MGHRA, CDR2 YSYEKL, per germline. CDR3 region: CASSQEGLGNEQYF. In nucleotides, the CDR3 is TGCGCCAGCAGCCAAGAGGGACTAGGAAACGAGCAGTACTTC.

This chain uses TRBV27 with TRBJ2-1; D may be TRBD2 (6 bases). This CDR3 contains 12 residues. V lost 11 bases and J lost 10, with 18 bases in between. Germline assignment: CDR1 MNHEY and CDR2 SMNVEV (reference sequence). CDR3 amino acids: CAVHRGGEEQFF. The DNA of the CDR3 is TGTGCCGTTCACCGGGGAGGCGAGGAGCAGTTCTTC.

The chain joins TRBV6-5 to TRBJ2-1, with 8 bases matching TRBD2. CDR1 and CDR2 (germline): MNHEY, SVGAGI. The CDR3 contains 14 residues. V lost 7 bases and J lost 10; bases outside the gene matches: 12. DNA of the CDR3: TGTGCCAGCACCGTCGCGGGGGGCCGGACCGAGCAGTTCTTC. It is translated as CASTVAGGRTEQFF.

The chain carries TRBV5-6 and TRBJ1-1; perhaps TRBD1 as D (6 bases). Germline V gene data show CDR1 as SGHDT and CDR2 as YYEEEE. V was clipped by 4 bases and J by 0 bases, with 13 bases between them. The CDR3 consists of 15 residues. In DNA form, the CDR3 reads TGTGCCAGCAGCCTCGCGGACAGATTGAACACTGAAGCTTTCTTT. Translation gives CASSLADRLNTEAFF.

The chain has TRBV5-1 and TRBJ2-1, with D perhaps TRBD2 (6 bases). The V end lost 0 bases, the J end lost 7 bases, and 20 bases lay between the germline ends. The germline CDR1 and CDR2 sequences are SGHRS and YFSETQ. This CDR3 contains 17 residues. CDR3 protein: CASSLAPITGVGNEQFF. DNA of the CDR3: TGCGCCAGCAGCTTGGCCCCAATTACGGGGGTGGGAAATGAGCAGTTCTTC.

This clone turned up a few times. The J gene is TRBJ1-6, the V gene TRBV28, with unresolved D. The germline V gene encodes CDR1 MDHEN and CDR2 SYDVKM. Trimming pared 11 bases from V and 0 bases from J, leaving 8 bases between. The CDR3 totals 13 residues. CDR3 sequence reads: CAGGSSYNSPLHF. The CDR3 nucleotides are TGTGCCGGAGGGAGCTCCTATAATTCACCCCTCCACTTT.

The chain carries TRBV18 and TRBJ2-5; 8 bases line up with TRBD1. V lost 3 bases and J lost 5; bases outside the gene matches: 5. CDR3 size: 14 residues. The germline V gene encodes CDR1 KGHSH and CDR2 LQKENI. CDR3 amino acids: CASSPRQGLETQYF. CDR3 in DNA: TGTGCCAGCTCACCCAGACAGGGGTTGGAGACCCAGTACTTC.

Only one count was recorded for this clone. V is TRBV6-5 and J is TRBJ1-2; the D is unclear. The CDR3 extends over 12 amino acids. V was clipped by 2 bases and J by 8 bases, with 9 bases between them. CDR1 and CDR2 (germline): MNHEY, SVGAGI. The CDR3 DNA reads TGTGCCAGCAGTTACACGAGAGGAGGCTACACCTTC. Translation: CASSYTRGGYTF.

This sequence joins TRBV4-1 and TRBJ2-7, with 15 bases aligning to TRBD2. Germline V gives CDR1 MGHRA, CDR2 YSYEKL. V lost 3 bases and J lost 0; bases outside the gene matches: 9. The CDR3 runs to 19 residues. The CDR3 here is CASSHYGLAGGPGSYEQYF. Written as DNA, the CDR3 is TGCGCCAGCAGCCATTACGGACTAGCGGGAGGGCCAGGCTCCTACGAGCAGTACTTC.

The chain recombines TRBV5-4 with TRBJ2-7, with TRBD2 identical over 9 bases. V shed 0 bases and J 12 bases; nucleotides not matched to a gene: 4. The CDR3 has 12 residues. CDR1 is SGHNT and CDR2 is YYREEE in the germline V gene (reference sequence). The CDR3 DNA reads as TGTGCCAGCAGCTTGGCCGGTAGCGGGGGGTACTTC. This codes for CASSLAGSGGYF.